Below are 2 T cell receptor beta chains sequenced from a single sample in a study of type 1 regulatory T cells. TCRdb recomputed calls from the reads with MiXCR, one row per CDR3 protein. In the table there are 15,000 to 20,000 distinct CDR3 sequences, more than 8.5% of which are singletons. The specimen was CD4+ T cells, either the whole sample or a sorted fraction (not recorded which). These receptors were collected from a human donor in good health.

By share, this clonotype ranks as medium-sized. This chain joins TRBV9 and TRBJ2-5; TRBD1 is a possible D gene (6 bases). This CDR3 spans 15 amino acids. Germline CDR1 reads SGDLS; CDR2 reads YYNGEE. With 4 bases removed from V and 1 base from J, the gap between germline ends came to 14 bases. The CDR3 DNA reads TGTGCCAGCAGCACCACCACAGGGCCCCAAGAGACCCAGTACTTC. Encoded protein: CASSTTTGPQETQYF.

The CDR3 spells CASSLVLAGDSRETQYF. CDR3 DNA sequence: TGTGCCAGCAGCTTGGTTCTAGCGGGAGATTCGAGGGAGACCCAGTACTTC. The chain joins TRBV5-4 to TRBJ2-5; the match to TRBD2 covers 10 bases. The CDR3 totals 17 residues. Germline V gives CDR1 SGHNT, CDR2 YYREEE (reference sequence). Germline trimming cut 0 bases from V and 5 bases from J; bases unmatched to any gene: 10.